The 28 T cell receptor beta chains below all came from one sample that was sequenced in a study of OX40 agonist ivuxolimab in advanced cancers. Some clones are missing from TCRdb's copy, which holds only in-frame ones; the method was immunoSEQ multiplex PCR. This table has roughly 79,000 clones, approximately 90% appearing once. The source was CD4+ or CD8+ T cells sorted from blood, collected in a trial of the OX40 agonist ivuxolimab. These receptors were taken from an adult with an advanced solid tumor such as melanoma, head and neck, liver or kidney cancer.

In this sample, this clone turned up once. The genes are TRBV30 and TRBJ2-7; D could derive from TRBD1 or TRBD2 (5 bases each). The CDR3 covers 13 residues. Germline CDR1 GTSNPN, CDR2 SVGIG (reference sequence). V dropped 3 bases and J dropped 1 base, with 10 bases sitting between them. The CDR3 here is CAWSPGSSYEQYF. The CDR3 DNA reads as TGTGCCTGGAGCCCAGGGAGTTCCTACGAGCAGTACTTC.

The rearrangement joins TRBV27 to TRBJ2-7; possible D gene TRBD2, 5 bases. The CDR3 extends over 15 amino acids. V dropped 0 bases and J dropped 1 base, with 10 bases sitting between them. Germline V gene lookup returns CDR1 MNHEY and CDR2 SMNVEV (reference sequence). CDR3 sequence reads: CASSLSGVGSYEQYF. The CDR3 nucleotides read TGTGCCAGCAGTTTATCCGGGGTTGGGTCCTACGAGCAGTACTTC.

This chain connects TRBV11-2 to TRBJ2-2, with 9 positions matching TRBD1. Germline values: CDR1 SGHAT, CDR2 FQNNGV. V shed 6 bases, J shed 4 bases, and the junction held 0 bases outside the gene matches. This CDR3 has 13 amino acids. CDR3 amino acids: CASRTGGTGELFF. Here the CDR3 DNA reads TGTGCCAGCAGGACAGGGGGCACCGGGGAGCTGTTTTTT.

This clone has more than one count but fewer than ten. This sequence joins TRBV7-8 and TRBJ2-5; TRBD2 matches at 14 bases. CDR3 length: 18 residues. Germline V gene sequence: CDR1 SGHVS, CDR2 FQNEAQ. V gave up 2 bases and J gave up 4 bases; unmatched junction bases: 9. This CDR3 is CASSLHSSGTSGRETQYF. The CDR3 DNA is TGTGCCAGCAGCTTACATTCCTCCGGGACTAGCGGGAGAGAGACCCAGTACTTC.

The chain has TRBV11-3 and TRBJ2-3; 7 bases match TRBD2. From germline, CDR1 is SGHNT and CDR2 YENEEA. V lost 5 bases and J lost 2; bases outside the gene matches: 16. The CDR3 is 18 residues long. The CDR3 loop is CASSPSRRSGVPTDTQYF. Here the CDR3 DNA reads TGTGCCAGCAGCCCGAGTCGGAGGAGCGGGGTACCCACAGATACGCAGTATTTT.

This chain joins TRBV4-3 and TRBJ2-5; 15 positions match TRBD2. Germline-derived CDR1 and CDR2 are LGHNA and YSLEER. The CDR3 length is 16 residues. The ends lost 2 bases at V and 5 bases at J; junction bases unmatched: 3. The CDR3 nucleotides read TGCGCCAGCAGCCAAAGGACTAGCGGGAGGGGGGAGACCCAGTACTTC. Amino acids: CASSQRTSGRGETQYF.

The chain links TRBV11-3 to TRBJ1-1, with 8 positions matching TRBD1. Looked up from germline, CDR1 is SGHNT and CDR2 is YENEEA. CDR3 length equals 15 residues. Losses at the gene ends were 4 bases for V and 0 bases for J; bases not matched to a gene: 4. The chain's CDR3 is CASSSRQGLNTEAFF. As DNA, the CDR3 is TGTGCCAGCAGCTCGAGACAGGGGTTGAACACTGAAGCTTTCTTT.

The CDR3 spells CASSLVTSPVQETQYF. CDR3 in DNA: TGTGCCAGCAGCTTAGTCACCTCCCCGGTGCAAGAGACCCAGTACTTC. This sequence joins TRBV7-9 and TRBJ2-5, with D unclear. This CDR3 spans 16 amino acids. V was clipped by 1 base and J by 2 bases, with 14 bases between them. Germline assignment: CDR1 SEHNR and CDR2 FQNEAQ (reference sequence).

This clone was detected only once. This sequence joins TRBV7-3 and TRBJ2-2; TRBD2 agrees at 10 bases. Per the germline V gene, CDR1 is SGHTA and CDR2 is FQGTGA. The CDR3 spans 16 residues. The V and J ends lost 5 bases and 5 bases, in that order; junction bases with no gene match: 8. CDR3: CASSPASGSGTGELFF. As DNA, the CDR3 is TGTGCCAGCAGCCCGGCTAGCGGGAGCGGGACCGGGGAGCTGTTTTTT.

Concerning this clone itself: This same CDR3 is encoded by further DNA sequences in the sample. The chain is built from TRBV5-1 and TRBJ1-2; D not resolved. Trimming removed 0 bases at V and 3 bases at J, with 6 bases between. Germline V gene lookup returns CDR1 SGHRS and CDR2 YFSETQ. CDR3 length: 13 amino acids. The chain's CDR3 is CASSLGGDYGYTF. The CDR3 nucleotides are TGCGCCAGCAGCTTGGGGGGTGACTATGGCTACACCTTC. The full variable domain, in which reference TRBV5-1 and TRBJ1-2 provide the parts outside the CDR3, is KAGVTQTPRYLIKTRGQQVTLSCSPISGHRSVSWYQQTPGQGLQFLFEYFSETQRNKGNFPGRFSGRQFSNSRSEMNVSTLELGDSALYLCASSLGGDYGYTFGSGTRLTVV.

This chain uses TRBV30 with TRBJ1-5; D is perhaps TRBD1 (6 bases). The CDR3 is made up of 15 amino acids. Looked up from germline, CDR1 is GTSNPN and CDR2 is SVGIG (reference sequence). Trimming pared 0 bases from V and 6 bases from J, leaving 15 bases between. The CDR3 DNA is TGTGCCTGGAGTGTAAGGGGGGGGCCGGGTCAGCCCCAGCATTTT. Protein product: CAWSVRGGPGQPQHF. The full variable domain, in which reference TRBV30 and TRBJ1-5 provide the parts outside the CDR3, is SQTIHQWPATLVQPVGSPLSLECTVEGTSNPNLYWYRQAAGRGLQLLFYSVGIGQISSEVPQNLSASRPQDRQFILSSKKLLLSDSGFYLCAWSVRGGPGQPQHFGDGTRLSIL.

This rearrangement joins TRBV5-1 to TRBJ2-3, with 7 bases lining up with TRBD1. J lost 3 bases, V lost 2 bases, and 6 bases had no gene match. Germline V CDR1 and CDR2: SGHRS, YFSETQ. This CDR3 has 15 amino acids. The CDR3 sequence: CASSFYRGRTDTQYF. Here the CDR3 DNA reads TGCGCCAGCAGCTTTTACAGGGGTAGGACAGATACGCAGTATTTT. Drawing the rest from reference TRBV5-1 and TRBJ2-3, the complete variable domain is KAGVTQTPRYLIKTRGQQVTLSCSPISGHRSVSWYQQTPGQGLQFLFEYFSETQRNKGNFPGRFSGRQFSNSRSEMNVSTLELGDSALYLCASSFYRGRTDTQYFGPGTRLTVL.

The rearrangement joins TRBV7-3 to TRBJ2-5, with 7 positions matching TRBD1. The CDR3 runs to 15 residues. Germline assignment: CDR1 SGHTA and CDR2 FQGTGA. Germline trimming cut 2 bases from V and 1 base from J; bases unmatched to any gene: 4. CDR3 in amino acids: CASSLGPGGQETQYF. CDR3 DNA sequence: TGTGCCAGCAGCTTAGGGCCAGGGGGCCAAGAGACCCAGTACTTC.

This sequence joins TRBV18 and TRBJ2-6; 8 positions match TRBD2. Per germline, CDR1 KGHSH and CDR2 LQKENI. The CDR3 spans 19 residues. V was clipped by 2 bases and J by 3 bases; unmatched bases: 12. CDR3 nucleotide sequence: TGTGCCAGCTCACCAGAACTTCCGGGAGGGCCTGGTGGGGCCAACGTCCTGACTTTC. Amino acid sequence: CASSPELPGGPGGANVLTF. Full variable domain (remainder filled in from reference TRBV18 and TRBJ2-6): NAGVMQNPRHLVRRRGQEARLRCSPMKGHSHVYWYRQLPEEGLKFMVYLQKENIIDESGMPKERFSAEFPKEGPSILRIQQVVRGDSAAYFCASSPELPGGPGGANVLTFGAGSRLTVL.

The V call is TRBV28, the J call TRBJ2-1; 8 bases map to TRBD1. V dropped 6 bases and J dropped 3; count of bases not matched to a gene: 4. Germline CDR1 is MDHEN and CDR2 is SYDVKM. There are 14 residues in the CDR3. The CDR3 reads CASSPGTGYNEQFF. CDR3 in DNA: TGTGCCAGCAGCCCCGGGACAGGCTACAATGAGCAGTTCTTC.

This chain joins TRBV18 and TRBJ1-1, with 7 bases that match TRBD1. This CDR3 has 15 amino acids. CDR1 is KGHSH and CDR2 is LQKENI in the germline V gene. V was pared by 4 bases and J by 6 bases, with 11 bases of the junction left unmatched. CDR3 nucleotide sequence: TGTGCCAGCTCACGGGGACAGACCGTTTTCCCTGAAGCTTTCTTT. The encoded protein is CASSRGQTVFPEAFF.

V and J are TRBV5-4 and TRBJ2-7; 7 bases are shared with TRBD1. Trimming removed 0 bases from V and 6 bases from J; junction bases left unmatched: 9. The CDR3 is 15 amino acids. Looked up from germline, CDR1 is SGHNT and CDR2 is YYREEE (reference sequence). CDR3 amino acids: CASSLEARQGGEQYF. Written as DNA, the CDR3 is TGTGCCAGCAGCTTGGAAGCGCGACAGGGTGGCGAGCAGTACTTC.

The genes are TRBV30 and TRBJ1-1; D unresolved. Trimming pared 0 bases from V and 7 bases from J, leaving 9 bases between. Germline lookup yields CDR1 GTSNPN and CDR2 SVGIG (reference sequence). This CDR3 contains 12 residues. The CDR3 nucleotides are TGTGCCTGGAGTGTACTGTCAGGTGAAGCTTTCTTT. Residues: CAWSVLSGEAFF.

Only one count was recorded for this clone. The chain uses TRBV28 and TRBJ1-2; TRBD1 is a possible D gene (5 bases). With 10 bases removed from V and 6 bases from J, the gap between germline ends came to 12 bases. The CDR3 covers 11 residues. Germline lookup yields CDR1 MDHEN and CDR2 SYDVKM. The CDR3 loop is CATRGTDGYTF. CDR3 DNA: TGTGCCACTAGGGGCACAGATGGCTACACCTTC.

The gene calls are TRBV28 and TRBJ1-4; D gene ambiguous. Germline values: CDR1 MDHEN, CDR2 SYDVKM. Trimming cost V 10 bases and J 4 bases, with 13 bases left between them. This CDR3 contains 13 residues. For the CDR3, the DNA is TGTGCCATACGTAGGCAGTATAATGAAAAACTGTTTTTT. Its translation is CAIRRQYNEKLFF. The whole variable domain, filled in from reference TRBV28 and TRBJ1-4, reads DVKVTQSSRYLVKRTGEKVFLECVQDMDHENMFWYRQDPGLGLRLIYFSYDVKMKEKGDIPEGYSVSREKKERFSLILESASTNQTSMYLCAIRRQYNEKLFFGSGTQLSVL.

V usage is TRBV18 and J usage is TRBJ1-1; no clear D. The V gene lost 0 bases and the J gene lost 11 bases, with 13 bases spanning the gap. This CDR3 has 13 amino acids. Germline V CDR1 and CDR2: KGHSH, LQKENI. The CDR3 here is CASSPPPPIDAFF. The DNA for the CDR3 is TGTGCCAGCTCACCACCCCCACCCATCGACGCTTTCTTT.

The V gene is TRBV23-1, the J gene TRBJ1-5; 7 nucleotides match TRBD1. TRBV23-1 is reported as an ORF; its role is uncertain. Trimming at V came to 8 bases and at J to 3 bases, leaving 7 bases not matched to a gene. This CDR3 region has 14 residues. The CDR3 region is CASPSRGFNQPQHF. CDR3 nucleotides: TGCGCCAGCCCCAGCAGGGGGTTCAATCAGCCCCAGCATTTT.

A few counts support this clone. The chain couples TRBV7-9 to TRBJ2-7; D perhaps matches TRBD2 (5 bases). CDR3 size: 14 residues. Germline values: CDR1 SEHNR, CDR2 FQNEAQ (reference sequence). Trimming left V 5 bases short and J 3 bases short, with 14 bases between. The CDR3 reads CASSRFGGLYEQYF. CDR3 DNA sequence: TGTGCCAGCAGCCGTTTCGGCGGGCTCTACGAGCAGTACTTC.

The chain recombines TRBV30 with TRBJ2-3; D is unclear. The CDR3 sequence is 17 residues long. Trimming took 1 base from V and 4 from J, leaving 21 bases between them. Germline-derived CDR1 and CDR2 are GTSNPN and SVGIG (reference sequence). This CDR3 is CAWSEWQASSIADTQYF. The CDR3 DNA is TGTGCCTGGAGTGAATGGCAGGCCTCCAGTATCGCAGATACGCAGTATTTT.

V gene TRBV4-1 combines with J gene TRBJ2-7; 11 nucleotides align to TRBD1. This CDR3 region has 17 residues. Germline V gene lookup returns CDR1 MGHRA and CDR2 YSYEKL. After removal of 4 bases from V and 0 bases from J, the junction contained 8 bases not matched to a gene. The CDR3 sequence is CASSRSPGQGVSYEQYF. The CDR3 nucleotides read TGCGCCAGCAGCCGCTCCCCGGGACAGGGGGTCTCCTACGAGCAGTACTTC.

This clone was counted a few times. The rearrangement joins TRBV7-2 to TRBJ1-1, with 7 bases fitting TRBD1. The trim removed 4 bases at V and 5 bases at J, leaving 1 base unmatched. From germline, CDR1 is SGHTA and CDR2 FQGNSA. This CDR3 spans 12 amino acids. CDR3 nucleotide sequence: TGTGCCAGCAGCTCACAGGGGACTGAAGCTTTCTTT. Translation: CASSSQGTEAFF.

This sequence joins TRBV7-9 and TRBJ2-5, with D unresolved. Per germline, CDR1 SEHNR and CDR2 FQNEAQ (reference sequence). The ends were cut back, 1 base at V and 2 bases at J, with 11 bases in the middle. The CDR3 contains 15 residues. The CDR3 loop reads CASSLDPRSQETQYF. CDR3 DNA sequence: TGTGCCAGCAGCTTAGACCCTCGTTCACAAGAGACCCAGTACTTC. Full variable domain (outside the CDR3, taken from reference TRBV7-9 and TRBJ2-5): DTGVSQNPRHKITKRGQNVTFRCDPISEHNRLYWYRQTLGQGPEFLTYFQNEAQLEKSRLLSDRFSAERPKGSFSTLEIQRTEQGDSAMYLCASSLDPRSQETQYFGPGTRLLVL.

CDR3 sequence (DNA): TGTGCCAGTAGTATGATTAGAGAGACCGGGGAGCTGTTTTTT. Protein product: CASSMIRETGELFF. The chain has TRBV19 and TRBJ2-2, with D hard to call. There are 14 residues in the CDR3. Germline CDR1 is LNHDA and CDR2 is SQIVND (reference sequence). V lost 3 bases and J lost 5, with 10 bases in between.